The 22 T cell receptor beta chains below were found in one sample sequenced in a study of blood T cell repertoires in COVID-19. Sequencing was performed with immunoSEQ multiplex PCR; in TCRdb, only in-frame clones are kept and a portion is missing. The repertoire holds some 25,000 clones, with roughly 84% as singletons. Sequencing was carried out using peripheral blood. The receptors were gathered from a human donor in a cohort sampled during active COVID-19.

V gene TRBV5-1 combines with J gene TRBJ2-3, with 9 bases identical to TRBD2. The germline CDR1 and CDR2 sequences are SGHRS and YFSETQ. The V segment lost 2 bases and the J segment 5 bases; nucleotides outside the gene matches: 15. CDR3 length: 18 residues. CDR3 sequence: CASSFGTRGVAGVDTQYF. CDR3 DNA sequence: TGCGCCAGCAGCTTTGGGACCCGAGGAGTAGCGGGGGTAGATACGCAGTATTTT.

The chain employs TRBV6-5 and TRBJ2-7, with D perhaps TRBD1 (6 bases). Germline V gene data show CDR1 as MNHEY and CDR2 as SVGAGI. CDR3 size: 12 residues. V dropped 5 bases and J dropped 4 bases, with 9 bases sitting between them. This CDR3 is CASSTRGYEQYF. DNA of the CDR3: TGTGCCAGCAGTACCAGGGGATACGAGCAGTACTTC.

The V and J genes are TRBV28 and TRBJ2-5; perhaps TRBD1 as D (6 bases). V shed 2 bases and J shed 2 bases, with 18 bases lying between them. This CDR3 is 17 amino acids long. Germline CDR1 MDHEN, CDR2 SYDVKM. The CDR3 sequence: CASSLMVSGHLQETQYF. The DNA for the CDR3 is TGTGCCAGCAGTTTAATGGTTTCGGGACACTTACAAGAGACCCAGTACTTC.

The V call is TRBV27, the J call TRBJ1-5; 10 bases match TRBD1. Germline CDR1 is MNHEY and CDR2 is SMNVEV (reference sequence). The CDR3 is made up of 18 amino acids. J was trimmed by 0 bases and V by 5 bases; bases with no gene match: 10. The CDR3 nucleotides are TGTGCCAGCAGTGAGGACAGGGGGGGAGCTCTTAGCAATCAGCCCCAGCATTTT. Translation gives CASSEDRGGALSNQPQHF.

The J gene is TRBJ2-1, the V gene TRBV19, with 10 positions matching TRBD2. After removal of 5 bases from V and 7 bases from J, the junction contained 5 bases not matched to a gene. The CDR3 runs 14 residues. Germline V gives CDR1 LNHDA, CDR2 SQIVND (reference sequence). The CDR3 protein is CASSGLAARNEQFF. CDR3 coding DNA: TGTGCCAGTAGTGGACTAGCGGCAAGAAATGAGCAGTTCTTC.

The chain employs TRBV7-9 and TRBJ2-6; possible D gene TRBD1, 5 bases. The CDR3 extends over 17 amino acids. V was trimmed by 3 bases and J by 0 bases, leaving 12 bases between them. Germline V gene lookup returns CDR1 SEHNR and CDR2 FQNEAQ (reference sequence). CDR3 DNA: TGTGCCAGCAGCTTCGGACATGAGCACTCTGGGGCCAACGTCCTGACTTTC. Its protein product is CASSFGHEHSGANVLTF.

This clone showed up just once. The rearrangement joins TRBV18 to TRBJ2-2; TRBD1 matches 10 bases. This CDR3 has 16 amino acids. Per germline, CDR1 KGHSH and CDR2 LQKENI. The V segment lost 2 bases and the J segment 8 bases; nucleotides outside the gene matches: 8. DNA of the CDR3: TGTGCCAGCTCACCAAACTTTGGGACAGGGGCTGGGGAGCTGTTTTTT. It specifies CASSPNFGTGAGELFF.

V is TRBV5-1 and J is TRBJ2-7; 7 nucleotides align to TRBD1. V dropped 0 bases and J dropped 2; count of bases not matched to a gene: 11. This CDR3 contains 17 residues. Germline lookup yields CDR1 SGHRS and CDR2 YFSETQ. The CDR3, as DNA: TGCGCCAGCAGCTTGGCCGTTGTCGTGGGGACAGCCTACGAGCAGTACTTC. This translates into CASSLAVVVGTAYEQYF.

CDR3 coding DNA: TGTGCCAGCTCCCATCCGGGACTTCCCTACGAGCAGTACTTC. It codes for CASSHPGLPYEQYF. The V gene is TRBV18, the J gene TRBJ2-7; D may be TRBD2 (6 bases). Trimming took off 6 bases at V and 2 bases at J, with 14 bases between the two ends. The CDR3 spans 14 residues. CDR1 and CDR2 (germline): KGHSH, LQKENI.

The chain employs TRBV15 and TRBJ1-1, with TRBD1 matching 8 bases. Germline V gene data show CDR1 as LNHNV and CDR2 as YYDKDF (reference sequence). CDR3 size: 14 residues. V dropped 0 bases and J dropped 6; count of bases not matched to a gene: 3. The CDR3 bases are TGTGCCACCAGCAGAGACAGGGGGCTCGCTGAAGCTTTCTTT. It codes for CATSRDRGLAEAFF.

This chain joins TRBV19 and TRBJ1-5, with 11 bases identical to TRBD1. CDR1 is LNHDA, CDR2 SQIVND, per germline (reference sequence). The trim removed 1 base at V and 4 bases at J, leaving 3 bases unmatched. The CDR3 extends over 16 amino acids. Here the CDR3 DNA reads TGTGCCAGTAGTATAGGAGGGACAGGGGGGAATCAGCCCCAGCATTTT. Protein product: CASSIGGTGGNQPQHF.

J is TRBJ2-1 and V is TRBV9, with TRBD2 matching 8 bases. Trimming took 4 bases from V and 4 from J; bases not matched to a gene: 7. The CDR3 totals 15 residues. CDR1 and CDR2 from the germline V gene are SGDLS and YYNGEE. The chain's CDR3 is CASSLRGGRYNEQFF. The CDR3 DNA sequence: TGTGCCAGCAGCCTTCGGGGGGGTCGTTACAATGAGCAGTTCTTC.

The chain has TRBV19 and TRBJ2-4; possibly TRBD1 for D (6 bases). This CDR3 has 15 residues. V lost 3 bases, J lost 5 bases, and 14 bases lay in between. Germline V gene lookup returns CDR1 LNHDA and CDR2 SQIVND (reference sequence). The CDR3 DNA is TGTGCCAGTAGTATGGGCAGGGGAAATCAAAACATTCAGTACTTC. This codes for CASSMGRGNQNIQYF.

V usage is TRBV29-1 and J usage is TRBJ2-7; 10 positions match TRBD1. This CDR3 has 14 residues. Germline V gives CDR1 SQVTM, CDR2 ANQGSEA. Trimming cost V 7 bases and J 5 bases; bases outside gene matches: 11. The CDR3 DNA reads TGCAGCGCCCAGACAGGGGGCCGTTTCGACGAGCAGTACTTC. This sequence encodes CSAQTGGRFDEQYF.

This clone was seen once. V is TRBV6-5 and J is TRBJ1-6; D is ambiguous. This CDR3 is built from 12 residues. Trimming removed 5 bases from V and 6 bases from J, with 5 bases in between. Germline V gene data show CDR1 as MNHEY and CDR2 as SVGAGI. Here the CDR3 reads CASSLVNSPLHF. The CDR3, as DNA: TGTGCCAGCAGTCTCGTTAATTCACCCCTCCACTTT.

The CDR3: CASSRDGVGYTF. CDR3 coding DNA: TGTGCCAGCAGTCGGGATGGGGTTGGCTACACCTTC. This sequence joins TRBV6-2 or TRBV6-3 and TRBJ1-2, with D unresolved. Trimming cost V 5 bases and J 7 bases, with 11 bases left between them. Germline CDR1 is MNHEY and CDR2 is SVGEGT. The length of the CDR3 is 12 residues.

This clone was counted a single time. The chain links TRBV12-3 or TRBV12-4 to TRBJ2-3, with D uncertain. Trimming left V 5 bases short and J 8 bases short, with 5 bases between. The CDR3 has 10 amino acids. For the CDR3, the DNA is TGTGCCAGCAGTGCCGGTACGCAGTATTTT. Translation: CASSAGTQYF.

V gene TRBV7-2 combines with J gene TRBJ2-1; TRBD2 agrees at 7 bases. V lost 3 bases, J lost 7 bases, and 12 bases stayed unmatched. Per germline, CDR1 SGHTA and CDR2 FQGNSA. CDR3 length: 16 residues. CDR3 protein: CASSFIAGVIRNEQFF. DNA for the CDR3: TGTGCCAGCAGCTTCATCGCGGGAGTTATTAGGAATGAGCAGTTCTTC.

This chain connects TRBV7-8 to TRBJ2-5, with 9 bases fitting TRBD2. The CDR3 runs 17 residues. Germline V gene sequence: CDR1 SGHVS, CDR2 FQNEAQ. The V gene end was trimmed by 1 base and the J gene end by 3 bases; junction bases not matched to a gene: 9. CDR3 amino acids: CASSLGRSPSGEETQYF. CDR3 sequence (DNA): TGTGCCAGCAGCTTAGGCCGTAGTCCTAGCGGGGAAGAGACCCAGTACTTC.

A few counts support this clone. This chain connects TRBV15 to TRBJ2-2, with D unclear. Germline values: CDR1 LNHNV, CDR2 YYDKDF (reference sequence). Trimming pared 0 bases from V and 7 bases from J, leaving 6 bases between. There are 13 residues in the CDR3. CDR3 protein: CATSREVVGELFF. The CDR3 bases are TGTGCCACCAGCAGAGAAGTAGTCGGGGAGCTGTTTTTT. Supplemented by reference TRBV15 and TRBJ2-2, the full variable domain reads DAMVIQNPRYQVTQFGKPVTLSCSQTLNHNVMYWYQQKSSQAPKLLFHYYDKDFNNEADTPDNFQSRRPNTSFCFLDIRSPGLGDTAMYLCATSREVVGELFFGEGSRLTVL.

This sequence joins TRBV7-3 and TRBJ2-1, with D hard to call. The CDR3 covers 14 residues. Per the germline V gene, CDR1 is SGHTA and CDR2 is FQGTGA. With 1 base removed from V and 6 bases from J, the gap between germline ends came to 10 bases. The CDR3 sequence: CASSLSPPSNEQFF. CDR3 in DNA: TGTGCCAGCAGCTTAAGTCCTCCTAGCAATGAGCAGTTCTTC. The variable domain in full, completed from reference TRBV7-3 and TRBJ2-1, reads GAGVSQTPSNKVTEKGKYVELRCDPISGHTALYWYRQSLGQGPEFLIYFQGTGAADDSGLPNDRFFAVRPEGSVSTLKIQRTERGDSAVYLCASSLSPPSNEQFFGPGTRLTVL.

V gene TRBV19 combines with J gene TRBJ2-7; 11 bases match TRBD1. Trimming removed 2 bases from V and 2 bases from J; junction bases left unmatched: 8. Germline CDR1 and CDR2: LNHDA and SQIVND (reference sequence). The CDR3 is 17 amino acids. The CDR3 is CASSIKSRDRGAYEQYF. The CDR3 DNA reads TGTGCCAGTAGTATAAAGAGTCGGGACAGGGGGGCCTACGAGCAGTACTTC.